The 17 T cell receptor beta chains below come from one sample, sequenced in a study of cytomegalovirus exposure and HLA in healthy donors. Profiling relied on immunoSEQ multiplex PCR, and the TCRdb table lists in-frame clones only, not all of them. This table holds 150,000 or so clones, 89% found once. The specimen was PBMCs. These receptors all come from a woman younger than 30 in good health and CMV-seronegative.

The chain has TRBV5-5 and TRBJ2-7, with D possibly TRBD1 on 5 matching bases. The V gene's germline CDR1 is SGHKS and CDR2 YYEKEE (reference sequence). Trimming shortened V by 3 bases and J by 4 bases, and 20 bases separated the two germline ends. The CDR3 length is 16 residues. The chain's CDR3 is CASSYQFQGQGYEQYF. The CDR3 DNA reads as TGTGCCAGCAGCTATCAATTCCAGGGCCAGGGTTACGAGCAGTACTTC.

This chain joins TRBV7-8 and TRBJ1-2; weak D call: TRBD1 (5 bases). The CDR3 contains 15 residues. The V end lost 0 bases, the J end lost 10 bases, and 18 bases lay between the germline ends. CDR1 and CDR2 from the germline V gene are SGHVS and FQNEAQ. Here the CDR3 DNA reads TGTGCCAGCAGCTTAGCGGGCCCCGCAGGGAGGGACTACACCTTC. This sequence encodes CASSLAGPAGRDYTF.

This clone has a count of ten or more. The genes are TRBV18 and TRBJ2-2; TRBD2 matches at 9 bases. Germline lookup yields CDR1 KGHSH and CDR2 LQKENI. Trimming cost V 1 base and J 0 bases; bases outside gene matches: 0. The CDR3 has 16 residues. The CDR3 here is CASSPRTSANTGELFF. The DNA for the CDR3 is TGTGCCAGCTCACCACGGACTAGCGCGAACACCGGGGAGCTGTTTTTT.

The chain employs TRBV6-5 and TRBJ1-4; D remains unclear. Germline-derived CDR1 and CDR2 are MNHEY and SVGAGI. Trimming cost V 0 bases and J 3 bases, with 8 bases left between them. The CDR3 totals 15 residues. CDR3 residues: CASSYSRYPNEKLFF. In nucleotides, the CDR3 is TGTGCCAGCAGTTACTCGAGGTACCCTAATGAAAAACTGTTTTTT.

This clone has just one count. The gene calls are TRBV6-5 and TRBJ2-7; the match to TRBD1 covers 11 bases. The CDR3 length is 13 residues. Germline trimming cut 4 bases from V and 4 bases from J; bases unmatched to any gene: 0. CDR1 and CDR2 (germline): MNHEY, SVGAGI. CDR3 DNA sequence: TGTGCCAGCAGTTGGGACAGGGGGTACGAGCAGTACTTC. It yields the protein CASSWDRGYEQYF.

CDR3 protein: CASSRNTGELFF. CDR3 DNA: TGTGCCAGCAGCCGGAACACCGGGGAGCTGTTTTTT. The chain couples TRBV6-1 to TRBJ2-2; D gene unclear. Deletions cut 6 bases from V and 1 base from J, with 3 bases between. The CDR3 extends over 12 amino acids. Germline V gene sequence: CDR1 MNHNS, CDR2 SASEGT.

This clone was counted once. The rearrangement links TRBV2 to TRBJ2-3, with unresolved D. Trimming pared 6 bases from V and 0 bases from J, leaving 13 bases between. Germline CDR1 SNHLY, CDR2 FYNNEI. The CDR3 consists of 15 residues. CDR3 sequence (DNA): TGTGCCAGCAGCGCGGCGTCTTCGAGCACAGATACGCAGTATTTT. Translating it yields CASSAASSSTDTQYF.

The chain combines TRBV7-3 with TRBJ2-1, with TRBD1 matching 8 bases. In germline, CDR1 is SGHTA, CDR2 FQGTGA. V was pared by 3 bases and J by 8 bases, with 3 bases of the junction left unmatched. The CDR3 extends over 13 amino acids. CDR3 protein: CASSFAGGYEQFF. The CDR3 region has the DNA TGTGCCAGCAGCTTCGCAGGGGGCTATGAGCAGTTCTTC.

The chain combines TRBV6-5 with TRBJ1-4, with 7 bases matching TRBD1. Germline V gene sequence: CDR1 MNHEY, CDR2 SVGAGI. Trimming at V came to 4 bases and at J to 7 bases, leaving 12 bases not matched to a gene. The CDR3 loop spans 16 amino acids. CDR3 amino acids: CASSSQGVLLSEKLFF. As DNA, the CDR3 is TGTGCCAGCAGTTCCCAGGGGGTCCTTCTCAGTGAAAAACTGTTTTTT.

The chain couples TRBV29-1 to TRBJ1-1; TRBD1 is a possible D gene (5 bases). The CDR3 extends over 12 amino acids. Germline lookup yields CDR1 SQVTM and CDR2 ANQGSEA. Trimming took off 5 bases at V and 3 bases at J, with 10 bases between the two ends. DNA for the CDR3: TGCAGCGTTTGGGGCAGTTACACTGAAGCTTTCTTT. Its protein is CSVWGSYTEAFF.

This rearrangement joins TRBV5-1 to TRBJ2-2, with D maybe TRBD1 (6 bases). CDR3 length: 14 amino acids. V gave up 5 bases and J gave up 6 bases, with 14 bases separating them. Germline V lookup: CDR1 SGHRS, CDR2 YFSETQ. CDR3 sequence: CASRLTTGSGELFF. The CDR3 coding sequence is TGCGCCAGCAGGCTCACTACAGGGTCCGGGGAGCTGTTTTTT.

The V gene is TRBV2, the J gene TRBJ1-5, with a possible D match to TRBD1 (6 bases). The CDR3 contains 14 residues. Germline V gives CDR1 SNHLY, CDR2 FYNNEI. V was pared by 6 bases and J by 6 bases, with 15 bases between. The CDR3 region has the DNA TGTGCCAGCAGAGAAAACGGACAGACTCAGCCCCAGCATTTT. Encoded protein: CASRENGQTQPQHF.

CDR3 in amino acids: CASSVFGEVEQFF. The CDR3 DNA sequence: TGTGCCAGCAGCGTATTTGGGGAGGTGGAGCAGTTCTTC. The rearrangement links TRBV9 to TRBJ2-1; tentatively, D is TRBD2 (6 bases). CDR3 length: 13 residues. V lost 1 base and J 10 bases, leaving 12 bases between the germline ends. Germline V CDR1 and CDR2: SGDLS, YYNGEE.

This clone was seen a few times. V gene TRBV2 combines with J gene TRBJ2-7; 10 positions match TRBD1. With 7 bases clipped from V and 5 bases from J, the junction kept 2 bases outside the gene matches. The CDR3 length is 12 residues. Germline V CDR1 and CDR2: SNHLY, FYNNEI. The CDR3 DNA follows: TGTGCCAGCAAGGACAGGGGGGACGAGCAGTACTTC. It specifies CASKDRGDEQYF.

The rearrangement uses TRBV9 and TRBJ1-6; the D gene is possibly TRBD1 (6 bases). V lost 5 bases, J lost 7 bases, and 16 bases lay in between. Looked up from germline, CDR1 is SGDLS and CDR2 is YYNGEE. The CDR3 sequence is 15 residues long. In DNA, the CDR3 is TGTGCCAGCAGGGATAAGGACAGCCTAAATTCACCCCTCCACTTT. It codes for CASRDKDSLNSPLHF. The variable domain in full, completed from reference TRBV9 and TRBJ1-6, reads DSGVTQTPKHLITATGQRVTLRCSPRSGDLSVYWYQQSLDQGLQFLIQYYNGEERAKGNILERFSAQQFPDLHSELNLSSLELGDSALYFCASRDKDSLNSPLHFGNGTRLTVT.

The V call is TRBV7-6, the J call TRBJ1-6; possibly TRBD1 for D (5 bases). V was shortened by 1 base and J by 7 bases, with 14 bases between the two germline ends. Germline V CDR1 and CDR2: SGHVS, FNYEAQ. This CDR3 is built from 16 residues. CDR3 sequence (DNA): TGTGCCAGCAGCTTAGGACGCGGGGGGAAGAATTCACCCCTCCACTTT. Its protein product is CASSLGRGGKNSPLHF.

This clone was observed a single time. The chain has TRBV7-3 and TRBJ2-2; tentatively, D is TRBD1 (5 bases). Germline V CDR1 and CDR2: SGHTA, FQGTGA. The CDR3 length is 17 residues. Trimming shortened V by 2 bases and J by 2 bases, and 15 bases separated the two germline ends. CDR3 region: CASSLFGAGRNTGELFF. DNA for the CDR3: TGTGCCAGCAGCTTATTTGGGGCAGGTCGAAACACCGGGGAGCTGTTTTTT. Full variable domain (missing parts from reference TRBV7-3 and TRBJ2-2): GAGVSQTPSNKVTEKGKYVELRCDPISGHTALYWYRQSLGQGPEFLIYFQGTGAADDSGLPNDRFFAVRPEGSVSTLKIQRTERGDSAVYLCASSLFGAGRNTGELFFGEGSRLTVL.